What follows describes a single T cell receptor beta chain. This CDR3 has 14 amino acids. The germline CDR1 and CDR2 sequences are MDHEN and SYDVKM. Deletions cut 7 bases from V and 5 bases from J, with 17 bases between. The PCR ran on 60 Vbeta and 13 Jbeta primers. The method was immunoSEQ multiplex PCR; TCRdb's version includes in-frame clones alone and lacks a portion of them. Its clone listing holds about 130,000 clones. The data were taken from a study of cytomegalovirus exposure and HLA in healthy donors. Study at large: In an early release, HLA-typed donors contributed tens of millions of unique TCR sequences.

This receptor was taken from a man aged 18 to 35 in good health and CMV-seronegative. The chain links TRBV28 to TRBJ2-5; D not certain. The specimen sequenced was PBMCs. Here the CDR3 reads CASTPSLSGETQYF. CDR3 DNA sequence: TGTGCCAGCACCCCTTCTTTATCGGGTGAGACCCAGTACTTC.